The 2 T cell receptor beta chains listed next were all sequenced from one sample in a study of beta chain features in type 1 diabetes. Antigens of these TCRs are unknown. Sequenced material consisted of expressed TCRB transcripts (all of the isolated RNA was reverse transcribed). Sequenced by immunoSEQ multiplex PCR; TCRdb stores in-frame clones only, minus some. This sample has hundreds of thousands of clones, with about an eighth found just once. Points from the study as a whole: Moderately but significantly shorter TCRB CDR3s were found in Type 1 diabetes patients in all four CD4+ subsets.

The sample taken for sequencing was naive CD4+ T cells from blood. The receptors here all came from a young man with type 1 diabetes.

This chain connects TRBV6-5 to TRBJ2-1; 7 nucleotides agree with TRBD2. In germline, CDR1 is MNHEY, CDR2 SVGAGI. V dropped 4 bases and J dropped 8; count of bases not matched to a gene: 11. This CDR3 spans 15 amino acids. CDR3 residues: CASSSPGRGVDEQFF. The CDR3 region has the DNA TGTGCCAGCAGTTCCCCGGGGAGGGGTGTTGATGAGCAGTTCTTC.

This clone appeared a few times. This rearrangement joins TRBV6-1 to TRBJ1-4; the D is unclear. The CDR3 length is 12 residues. The V end lost 6 bases, the J end lost 7 bases, and 9 bases lay between the germline ends. Germline V gene data show CDR1 as MNHNS and CDR2 as SASEGT. DNA of the CDR3: TGTGCCAGCAGACAACTAACTGAAAAACTGTTTTTT. It encodes CASRQLTEKLFF.